The clone carrying this T cell receptor beta chain has a handful of counts. Its antigen is not known. TCRdb redid the calling of the 5' RACE reads with MiXCR, one entry per CDR3 protein. The table shows 90,000 to 130,000 distinct CDR3 sequences, with 7.5% to 9.5% occurring only once. This specimen comes from a study of T cells after yellow fever vaccination. Findings and limits, study-wide: Within FACS-sorted repertoires, abundant clonotypes contaminating from the bulk population could be present. On re-exposure, the response was weaker but peaked faster, at day 5 versus 15. Clones from primary vaccination mostly reappeared after the booster (around 96% CD4, 88% CD8).

This CDR3 comprises 15 residues. Per germline, CDR1 SGHNT and CDR2 YYREEE (reference sequence). V shed 0 bases, J shed 5 bases, and the junction held 4 bases outside the gene matches. The chain has TRBV5-4 and TRBJ2-1, with 8 bases lining up with TRBD2. Sample: CD8+ T cells sorted from PBMCs, taken 45 days after the yellow fever booster vaccination. The receptor was isolated from a man aged 25 to 45 who received the YFV17D yellow fever vaccine. CDR3 region: CASSLVAGSDNEQFF. As DNA, the CDR3 is TGTGCCAGCAGCTTGGTAGCGGGATCGGACAATGAGCAGTTCTTC.